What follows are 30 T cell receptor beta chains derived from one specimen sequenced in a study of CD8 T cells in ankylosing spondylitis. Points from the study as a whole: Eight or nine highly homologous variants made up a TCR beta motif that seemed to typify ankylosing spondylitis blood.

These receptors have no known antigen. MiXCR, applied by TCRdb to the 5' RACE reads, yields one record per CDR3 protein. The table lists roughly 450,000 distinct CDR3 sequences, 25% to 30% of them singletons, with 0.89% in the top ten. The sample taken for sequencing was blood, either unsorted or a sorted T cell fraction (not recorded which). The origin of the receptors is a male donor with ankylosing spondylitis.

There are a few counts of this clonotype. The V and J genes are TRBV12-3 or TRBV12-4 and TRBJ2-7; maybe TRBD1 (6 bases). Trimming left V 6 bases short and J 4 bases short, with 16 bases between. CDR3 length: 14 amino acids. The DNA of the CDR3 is TGTGCCAGCAGCACAACGGGGACATTGTACGAGCAGTACTTC. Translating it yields CASSTTGTLYEQYF.

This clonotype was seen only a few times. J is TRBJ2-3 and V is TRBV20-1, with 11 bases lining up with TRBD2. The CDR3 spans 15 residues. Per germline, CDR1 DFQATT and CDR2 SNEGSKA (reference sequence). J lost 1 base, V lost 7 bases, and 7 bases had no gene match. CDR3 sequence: CSVAGGLLGTDTQYF. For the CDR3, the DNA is TGCAGTGTAGCGGGAGGGCTGTTGGGCACAGATACGCAGTATTTT.

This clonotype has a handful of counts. The DNA of the CDR3 is TGTGCCAGCAGCTTAACGTGGGCCCGCTCCTACAATGAGCAGTTCTTC. Its protein product is CASSLTWARSYNEQFF. V and J are TRBV7-9 and TRBJ2-1, with unresolved D. V shed 2 bases and J shed 0 bases, with 11 bases lying between them. CDR3 length: 16 residues. Germline lookup yields CDR1 SEHNR and CDR2 FQNEAQ (reference sequence).

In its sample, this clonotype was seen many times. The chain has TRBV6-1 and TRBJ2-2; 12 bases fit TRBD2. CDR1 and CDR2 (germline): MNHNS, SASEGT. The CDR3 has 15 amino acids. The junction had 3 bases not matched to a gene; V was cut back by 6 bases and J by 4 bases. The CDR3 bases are TGTGCCAGCAGATGGACTAGCGGGACCACCGGGGAGCTGTTTTTT. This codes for CASRWTSGTTGELFF.

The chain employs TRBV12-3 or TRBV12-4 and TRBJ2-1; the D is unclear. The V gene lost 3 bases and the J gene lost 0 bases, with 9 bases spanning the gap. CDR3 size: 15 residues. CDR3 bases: TGTGCCAGCAGTTTTGAGCACCACTCCTACAATGAGCAGTTCTTC. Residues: CASSFEHHSYNEQFF.

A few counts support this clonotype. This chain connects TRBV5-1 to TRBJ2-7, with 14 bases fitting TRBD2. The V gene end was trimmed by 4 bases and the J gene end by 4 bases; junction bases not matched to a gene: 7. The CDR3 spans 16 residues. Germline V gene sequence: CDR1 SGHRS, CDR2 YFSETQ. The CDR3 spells CASSQTSGRAVYEQYF. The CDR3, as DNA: TGCGCCAGCAGCCAGACTAGCGGGAGGGCCGTTTACGAGCAGTACTTC. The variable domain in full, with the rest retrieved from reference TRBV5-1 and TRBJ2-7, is KAGVTQTPRYLIKTRGQQVTLSCSPISGHRSVSWYQQTPGQGLQFLFEYFSETQRNKGNFPGRFSGRQFSNSRSEMNVSTLELGDSALYLCASSQTSGRAVYEQYFGPGTRLTVT.

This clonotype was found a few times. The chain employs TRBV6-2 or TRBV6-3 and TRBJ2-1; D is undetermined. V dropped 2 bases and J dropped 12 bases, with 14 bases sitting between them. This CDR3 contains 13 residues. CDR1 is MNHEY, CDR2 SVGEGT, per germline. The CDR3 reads CASSYRTVSRQFF. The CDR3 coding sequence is TGTGCCAGCAGTTACCGCACGGTCTCGAGGCAGTTCTTC.

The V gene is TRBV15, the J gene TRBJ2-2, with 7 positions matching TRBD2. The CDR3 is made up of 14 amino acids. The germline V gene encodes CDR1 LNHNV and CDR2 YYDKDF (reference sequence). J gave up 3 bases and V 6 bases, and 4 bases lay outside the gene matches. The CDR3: CATRGGGDTGELFF. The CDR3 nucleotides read TGTGCCACCAGGGGGGGAGGGGACACCGGGGAGCTGTTTTTT.

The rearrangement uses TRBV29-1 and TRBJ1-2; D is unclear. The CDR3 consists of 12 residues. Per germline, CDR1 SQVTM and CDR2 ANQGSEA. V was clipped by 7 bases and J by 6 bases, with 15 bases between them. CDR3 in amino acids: CSGGRDFDGYTF. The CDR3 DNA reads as TGCAGCGGCGGGCGAGACTTCGATGGCTACACCTTC. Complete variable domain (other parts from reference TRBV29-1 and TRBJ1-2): SAVISQKPSRDICQRGTSLTIQCQVDSQVTMMFWYRQQPGQSLTLIATANQGSEATYESGFVIDKFPISRPNLTFSTLTVSNMSPEDSSIYLCSGGRDFDGYTFGSGTRLTVV.

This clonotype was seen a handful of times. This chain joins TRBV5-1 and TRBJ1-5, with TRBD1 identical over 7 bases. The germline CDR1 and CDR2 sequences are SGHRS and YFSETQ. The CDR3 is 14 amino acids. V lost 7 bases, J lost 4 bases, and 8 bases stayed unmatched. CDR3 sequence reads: CASSEGTANQPQHF. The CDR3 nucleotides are TGCGCCAGCTCGGAGGGGACAGCAAATCAGCCCCAGCATTTT.

The CDR3 here is CSVFTRSNTEAFF. CDR3 sequence (DNA): TGCAGCGTTTTCACGCGGTCGAACACTGAAGCTTTCTTT. This sequence joins TRBV29-1 and TRBJ1-1; D is ambiguous. There are 13 residues in the CDR3. V was pared by 5 bases and J by 1 base, with 11 bases between. Germline V CDR1 and CDR2: SQVTM, ANQGSEA.

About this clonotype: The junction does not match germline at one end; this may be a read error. CDR3 nucleotides: TGCTGCGGGGCGTTCGAAGTGGAGCAGTTCTTC. It encodes CCGAFEVEQFF. The V gene is TRBV2, the J gene TRBJ2-1; perhaps TRBD2 as D (6 bases). CDR1 and CDR2 (germline): SNHLY, FYNNEI. The CDR3 has 11 amino acids.

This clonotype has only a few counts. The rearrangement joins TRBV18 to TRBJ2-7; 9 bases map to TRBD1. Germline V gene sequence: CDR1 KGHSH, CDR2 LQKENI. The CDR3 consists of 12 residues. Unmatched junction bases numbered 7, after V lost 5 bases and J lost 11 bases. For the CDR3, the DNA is TGTGCCAGCTCATACGGACAGGGGAGGGAGTACGTC. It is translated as CASSYGQGREYV.

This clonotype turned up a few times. This CDR3 reads CASRRASGIDIQYF. DNA of the CDR3: TGCGCCAGCCGGCGGGCTAGCGGGATTGACATTCAGTACTTC. The rearrangement uses TRBV10-2 and TRBJ2-4; 9 bases fit TRBD2. The J segment lost 8 bases and the V segment lost 8 bases, leaving 10 bases of the junction unmatched. Germline V gene data show CDR1 as WSHSY and CDR2 as SAAADI. The CDR3 loop spans 14 amino acids.

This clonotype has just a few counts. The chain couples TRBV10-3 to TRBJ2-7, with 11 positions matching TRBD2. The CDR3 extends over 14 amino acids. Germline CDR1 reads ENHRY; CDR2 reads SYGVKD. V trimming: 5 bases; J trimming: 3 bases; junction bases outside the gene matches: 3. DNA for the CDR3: TGTGCCATCAGTCCGGGACTAGCGGACTACGAGCAGTACTTC. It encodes CAISPGLADYEQYF.

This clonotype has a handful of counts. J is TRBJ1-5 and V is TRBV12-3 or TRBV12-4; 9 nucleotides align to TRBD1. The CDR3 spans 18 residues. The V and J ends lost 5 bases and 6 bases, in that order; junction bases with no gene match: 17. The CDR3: CASSPGTGKAGVGQPQHF. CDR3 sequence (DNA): TGTGCCAGCAGTCCCGGGACAGGGAAAGCGGGAGTGGGTCAGCCCCAGCATTTT.

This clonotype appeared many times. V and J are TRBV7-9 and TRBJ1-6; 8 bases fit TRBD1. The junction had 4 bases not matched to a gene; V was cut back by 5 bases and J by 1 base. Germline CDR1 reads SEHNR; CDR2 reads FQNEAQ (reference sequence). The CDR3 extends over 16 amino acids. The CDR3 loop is CASSHRTGSYNSPLHF. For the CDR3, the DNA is TGTGCCAGCAGCCACCGGACAGGGTCCTATAATTCACCCCTCCACTTT.

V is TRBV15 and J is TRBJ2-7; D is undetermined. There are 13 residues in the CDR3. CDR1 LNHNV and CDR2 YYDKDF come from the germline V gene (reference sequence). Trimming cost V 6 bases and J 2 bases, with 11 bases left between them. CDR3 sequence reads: CATRTPGAYEQYF. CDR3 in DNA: TGTGCCACCAGGACTCCTGGAGCCTACGAGCAGTACTTC.

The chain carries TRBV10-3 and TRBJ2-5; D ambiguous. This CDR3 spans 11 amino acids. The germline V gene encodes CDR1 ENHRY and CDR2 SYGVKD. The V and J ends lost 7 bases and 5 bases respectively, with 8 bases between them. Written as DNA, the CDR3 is TGTGCCATCAAAATAGAGGAGACCCAGTACTTC. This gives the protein CAIKIEETQYF.

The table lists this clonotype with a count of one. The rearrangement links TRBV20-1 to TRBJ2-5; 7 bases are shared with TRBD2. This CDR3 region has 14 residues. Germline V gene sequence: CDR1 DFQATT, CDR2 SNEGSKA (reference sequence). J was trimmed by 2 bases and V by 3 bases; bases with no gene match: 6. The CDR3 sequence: CSARSSGVQETQYF. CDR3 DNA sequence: TGCAGTGCTAGGTCAAGCGGGGTACAAGAGACCCAGTACTTC.

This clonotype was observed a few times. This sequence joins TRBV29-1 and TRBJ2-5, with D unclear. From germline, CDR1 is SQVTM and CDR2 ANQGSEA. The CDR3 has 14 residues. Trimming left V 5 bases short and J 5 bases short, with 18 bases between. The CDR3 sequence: CSVTIPSREETQYF. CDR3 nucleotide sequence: TGCAGCGTTACTATTCCCAGTCGTGAGGAGACCCAGTACTTC.

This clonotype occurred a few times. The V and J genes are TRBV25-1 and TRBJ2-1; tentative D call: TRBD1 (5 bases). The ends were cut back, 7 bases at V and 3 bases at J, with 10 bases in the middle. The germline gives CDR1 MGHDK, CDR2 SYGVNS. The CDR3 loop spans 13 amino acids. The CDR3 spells CASKGTGYNEQFF. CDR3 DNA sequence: TGTGCCAGCAAAGGAACAGGCTACAATGAGCAGTTCTTC. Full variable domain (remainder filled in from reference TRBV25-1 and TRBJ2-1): EADIYQTPRYLVIGTGKKITLECSQTMGHDKMYWYQQDPGMELHLIHYSYGVNSTEKGDLSSESTVSRIRTEHFPLTLESARPSHTSQYLCASKGTGYNEQFFGPGTRLTVL.

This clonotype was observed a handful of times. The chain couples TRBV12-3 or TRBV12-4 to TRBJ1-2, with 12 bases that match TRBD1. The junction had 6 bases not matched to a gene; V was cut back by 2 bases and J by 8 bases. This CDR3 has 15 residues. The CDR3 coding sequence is TGTGCCAGCAGTTTACCGGGACAGGGGGCGCGCGGCTACACCTTC. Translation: CASSLPGQGARGYTF.

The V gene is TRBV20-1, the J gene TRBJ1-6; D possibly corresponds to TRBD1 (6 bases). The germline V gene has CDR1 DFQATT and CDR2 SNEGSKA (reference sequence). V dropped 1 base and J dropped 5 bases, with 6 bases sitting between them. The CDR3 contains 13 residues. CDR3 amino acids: CSARGDNNSPLHF. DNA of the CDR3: TGCAGTGCTAGAGGGGACAATAATTCACCCCTCCACTTT.

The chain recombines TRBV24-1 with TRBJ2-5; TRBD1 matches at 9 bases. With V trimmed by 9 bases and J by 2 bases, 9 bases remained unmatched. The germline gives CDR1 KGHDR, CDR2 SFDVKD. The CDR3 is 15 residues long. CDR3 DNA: TGTGCCACCTCCCGTCCGGGACAGGGTCAAGAGACCCAGTACTTC. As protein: CATSRPGQGQETQYF.

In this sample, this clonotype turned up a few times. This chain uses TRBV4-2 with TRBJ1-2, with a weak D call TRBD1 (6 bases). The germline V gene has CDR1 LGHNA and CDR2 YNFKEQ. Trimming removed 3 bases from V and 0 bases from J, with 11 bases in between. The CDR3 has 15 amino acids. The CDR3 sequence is CASSQNREANYGYTF. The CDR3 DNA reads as TGTGCCAGCAGCCAGAACAGGGAAGCTAACTATGGCTACACCTTC.

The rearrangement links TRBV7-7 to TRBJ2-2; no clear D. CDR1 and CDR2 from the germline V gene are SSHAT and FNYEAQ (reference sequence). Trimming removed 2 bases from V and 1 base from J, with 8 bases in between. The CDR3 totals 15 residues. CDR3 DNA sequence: TGTGCCAGCAGCTTATTTGCAGGGAACACCGGGGAGCTGTTTTTT. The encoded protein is CASSLFAGNTGELFF.

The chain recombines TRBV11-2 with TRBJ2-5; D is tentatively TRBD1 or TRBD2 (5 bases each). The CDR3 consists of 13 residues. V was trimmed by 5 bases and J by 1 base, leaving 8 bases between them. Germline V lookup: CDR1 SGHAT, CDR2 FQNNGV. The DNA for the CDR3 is TGTGCCAGCAGCCACGGGACCCAAGAGACCCAGTACTTC. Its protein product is CASSHGTQETQYF.

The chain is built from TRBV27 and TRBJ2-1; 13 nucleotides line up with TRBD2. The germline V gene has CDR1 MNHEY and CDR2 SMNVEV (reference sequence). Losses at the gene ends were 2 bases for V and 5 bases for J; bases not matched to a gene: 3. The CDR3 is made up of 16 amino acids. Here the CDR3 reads CASSLLGLAGDNEQFF. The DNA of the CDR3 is TGTGCCAGCAGTTTACTTGGACTAGCGGGGGACAATGAGCAGTTCTTC.

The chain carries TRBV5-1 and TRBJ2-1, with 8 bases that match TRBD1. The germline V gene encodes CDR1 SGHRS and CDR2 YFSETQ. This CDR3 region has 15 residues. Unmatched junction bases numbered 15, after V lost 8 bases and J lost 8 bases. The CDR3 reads CASDRGGNAVDEQFF. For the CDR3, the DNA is TGCGCCAGTGACAGGGGCGGGAACGCAGTTGATGAGCAGTTCTTC.